This TCR beta chain was found in a study of cytomegalovirus exposure and HLA in healthy donors. PCR was performed using 60 Vbeta and 13 Jbeta primers. TCRdb keeps only in-frame clones here, not all; method: immunoSEQ multiplex PCR. The top ten clones hold 4.1% of a sample with 150,000 to 200,000 clones, 75% to 90% of them seen once. This clone appeared a few times. Trimming shortened V by 11 bases and J by 3 bases, and 11 bases separated the two germline ends. CDR1 MNHEY and CDR2 SMNVEV come from the germline V gene (reference sequence). The CDR3 consists of 12 residues. Sequencing was performed on PBMCs. The clonotype was recovered from a man in his fifties in good health and CMV-seropositive. This sequence joins TRBV27 and TRBJ1-3, with D uncertain. Here the CDR3 reads CASRGDGNTIYF. The CDR3 DNA reads as TGTGCCTCCCGGGGAGATGGAAACACCATATATTTT.